This T cell receptor beta chain was identified during a study of neurological immune-mediated disorders. General observations from the study: HTLV-1-associated myelopathy led in TCR clonal expansion, while multiple sclerosis ranked lowest, below healthy controls.

This clonotype was seen repeatedly, ten times or more. The antigen is not known. The CDR3 consists of 11 residues. From germline, CDR1 is SGHRS and CDR2 YFSETQ. V gave up 7 bases and J gave up 8 bases, with 12 bases separating them. A 10-nucleotide random UMI tagged transcripts in template-switch 5'RACE cDNA synthesis. MiXCR, applied by TCRdb to the 5' RACE reads, yields one record per CDR3 protein. The repertoire holds 100,000 to 150,000 distinct CDR3 sequences, with 3.2% as singletons. The chain has TRBV5-1 and TRBJ1-2; D not certain. This receptor was taken from a woman aged 25 to 39 with multiple sclerosis. The sequenced sample consisted of PBMCs. CDR3 nucleotide sequence: TGCGCCAGCCAAGGGCAGCAGGGCTACACCTTC. As protein: CASQGQQGYTF.